The 4 T cell receptor beta chains below come from one sample, sequenced in a study of PD-1 blockade in classical Hodgkin lymphoma (dated by TCRdb to the early 2020s). The intended sense of this specimen's time point label: cycle 2 day 1 (C2D1) of nivolumab. Every trial patient had relapsed following autologous stem cell transplantation, and prior brentuximab vedotin exposure was what differed among cohorts A, B and C. The library relied on the immunoSEQ multiplex PCR assay. TCRdb mirrors the immuneACCESS table, restricted to in-frame sequences. Some clones are absent from its copies; in checked studies, under half trace to an unresolved V gene, and the reason for the others is unknown. This sample is represented by more than 13,000 clones; approximately 78% of them were singletons. The biggest ten clones account for about 25% of the sample. The sequenced sample was peripheral blood mononuclear cells (PBMCs), obtained before the second cycle of nivolumab. The source is a human donor with classical Hodgkin lymphoma.

This clone is labeled as medium-sized. This chain uses TRBV7-2 with TRBJ1-2, with a tentative D call TRBD1 (6 bases). Trimming took off 4 bases at V and 1 base at J, with 10 bases between the two ends. This CDR3 has 14 residues. Germline CDR1 is SGHTA and CDR2 is FQGNSA. The CDR3 region is CASSSQGINYGYTF. The CDR3 nucleotides are TGTGCCAGCAGCTCGCAGGGGATTAACTATGGCTACACCTTC.

The gene calls are TRBV5-5 and TRBJ2-1; the match to TRBD2 covers 7 bases. Unmatched junction bases numbered 5, after V lost 1 base and J lost 7 bases. The CDR3 consists of 14 residues. The germline V gene encodes CDR1 SGHKS and CDR2 YYEKEE (reference sequence). Here the CDR3 DNA reads TGTGCCAGCAGCTTGAATAGCGGGTTAAATGAGCAGTTCTTC. This gives the protein CASSLNSGLNEQFF.

In this sample, this clone turned up a few times. V is TRBV4-3 and J is TRBJ1-2, with a weak D call TRBD1 (6 bases). The CDR3 consists of 13 residues. Per the germline V gene, CDR1 is LGHNA and CDR2 is YSLEER. Trimming pared 6 bases from V and 7 bases from J, leaving 15 bases between. CDR3 DNA: TGCGCCAGCAGAGCTACAGGGACGCCTGGCTACACCTTC. It specifies CASRATGTPGYTF.

The V gene is TRBV7-2, the J gene TRBJ1-2; weak D call: TRBD1 (6 bases). CDR1 is SGHTA, CDR2 FQGNSA, per germline. The germline V and J ends were trimmed by 5 bases and 5 bases, with 9 bases remaining between them. The CDR3 totals 12 residues. CDR3 amino acids: CASSPQGYGYTF. DNA of the CDR3: TGTGCCAGCAGCCCACAGGGTTATGGCTACACCTTC. Combining the CDR3 with reference TRBV7-2 and TRBJ1-2 gives the whole variable domain GAGVSQSPSNKVTEKGKDVELRCDPISGHTALYWYRQSLGQGLEFLIYFQGNSAPDKSGLPSDRFSAERTGGSVSTLTIQRTQQEDSAVYLCASSPQGYGYTFGSGTRLTVV.